This TCR beta chain was obtained from a study of control samples from healthy donors and cancer patients. The protocol was immunoSEQ multiplex PCR, while the TCRdb copy is restricted to in-frame clones and leaves out a portion. The repertoire holds some 140,000 clones, around 90% seen once, with around 11% in the top ten. The CDR3 totals 12 residues. The germline V gene has CDR1 MNHEY and CDR2 SVGAGI. V was pared by 6 bases and J by 2 bases, with 7 bases between. This chain connects TRBV6-5 to TRBJ2-5, with D tentatively TRBD1 (5 bases). Material: blood. This clonotype was obtained from a man in his thirties or forties in good health. CDR3 in amino acids: CASRTAQETQYF. The DNA of the CDR3 is TGTGCCAGCAGGACAGCACAAGAGACCCAGTACTTC.